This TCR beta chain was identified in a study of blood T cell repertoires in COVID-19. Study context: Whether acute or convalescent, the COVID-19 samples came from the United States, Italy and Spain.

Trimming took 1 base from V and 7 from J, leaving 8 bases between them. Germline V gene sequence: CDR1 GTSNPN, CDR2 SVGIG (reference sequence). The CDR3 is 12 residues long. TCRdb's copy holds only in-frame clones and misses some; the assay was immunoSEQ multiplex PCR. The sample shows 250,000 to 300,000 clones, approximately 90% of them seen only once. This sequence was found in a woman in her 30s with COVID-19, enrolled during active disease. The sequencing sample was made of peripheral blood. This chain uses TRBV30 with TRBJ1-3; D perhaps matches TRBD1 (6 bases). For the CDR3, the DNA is TGTGCCTGGAGTGGAGGACAGAACACCATATATTTT. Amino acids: CAWSGGQNTIYF. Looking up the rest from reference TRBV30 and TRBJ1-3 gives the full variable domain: SQTIHQWPATLVQPVGSPLSLECTVEGTSNPNLYWYRQAAGRGLQLLFYSVGIGQISSEVPQNLSASRPQDRQFILSSKKLLLSDSGFYLCAWSGGQNTIYFGEGSWLTVV.